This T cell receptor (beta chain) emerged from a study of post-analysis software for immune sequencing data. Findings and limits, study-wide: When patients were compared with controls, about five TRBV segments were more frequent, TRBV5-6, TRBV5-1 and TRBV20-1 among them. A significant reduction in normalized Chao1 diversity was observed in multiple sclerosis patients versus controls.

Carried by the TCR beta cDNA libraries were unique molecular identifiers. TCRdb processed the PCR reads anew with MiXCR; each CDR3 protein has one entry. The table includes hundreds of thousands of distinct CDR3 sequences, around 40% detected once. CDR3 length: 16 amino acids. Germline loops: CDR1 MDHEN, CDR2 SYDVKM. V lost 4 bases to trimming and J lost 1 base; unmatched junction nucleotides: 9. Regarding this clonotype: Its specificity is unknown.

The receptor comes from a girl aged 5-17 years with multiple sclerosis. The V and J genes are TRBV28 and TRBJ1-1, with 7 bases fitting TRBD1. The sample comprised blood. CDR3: CASSYKPGQTNTEAFF. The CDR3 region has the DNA TGTGCCAGCAGTTACAAGCCGGGACAGACGAACACTGAAGCTTTCTTT. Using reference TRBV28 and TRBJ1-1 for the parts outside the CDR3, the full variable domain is DVKVTQSSRYLVKRTGEKVFLECVQDMDHENMFWYRQDPGLGLRLIYFSYDVKMKEKGDIPEGYSVSREKKERFSLILESASTNQTSMYLCASSYKPGQTNTEAFFGQGTRLTVV.